What follows are 24 T cell receptor beta chains derived from one specimen sequenced in a study of blood T cell repertoires in COVID-19 (TCRdb year 2020). Library generation was performed with the immunoSEQ multiplex PCR assay. TCRdb re-hosts the immuneACCESS table, in-frame sequences only. Its copies lack some clones; in the studies checked, an unresolved V gene accounts for under half of them, and the cause for the rest is not known. Here the sample has about 140,000 clones; around 82% occur a single time. Jointly, the top ten make up over 7% of the sample. What was sequenced was peripheral blood. These receptors were taken from a human donor in a cohort sampled during active COVID-19.

CDR3 sequence: CAISLTSGGTTYEQYF. CDR3 coding DNA: TGTGCCATCAGCCTTACTAGCGGGGGGACAACCTACGAGCAGTACTTC. The chain carries TRBV10-3 and TRBJ2-7; TRBD2 aligns across 12 bases. V was pared by 6 bases and J by 2 bases, with 8 bases of the junction left unmatched. The CDR3 extends over 16 amino acids. The V gene's germline CDR1 is ENHRY and CDR2 SYGVKD.

This chain connects TRBV18 to TRBJ1-5; TRBD1 agrees at 8 bases. Germline V gives CDR1 KGHSH, CDR2 LQKENI. CDR3 length: 15 amino acids. After removal of 3 bases from V and 4 bases from J, the junction contained 5 bases not matched to a gene. CDR3 loop: CASSPLDRENQPQHF. The DNA of the CDR3 is TGTGCCAGCTCACCGTTGGACAGGGAGAATCAGCCCCAGCATTTT.

The chain carries TRBV5-1 and TRBJ2-5, with 11 bases lining up with TRBD2. There are 15 residues in the CDR3. Germline V gives CDR1 SGHRS, CDR2 YFSETQ. V gave up 3 bases and J gave up 7 bases; unmatched junction bases: 8. The CDR3 nucleotides read TGCGCCAGCAGCTCCGGTAGCGGGGGGGAAGGGACCCAGTACTTC. Protein: CASSSGSGGEGTQYF.

The chain combines TRBV19 with TRBJ1-5; D not resolved. The CDR3 is 14 residues long. The V gene lost 9 bases and the J gene lost 4 bases, with 16 bases spanning the gap. Germline CDR1 LNHDA, CDR2 SQIVND (reference sequence). The CDR3 DNA reads as TGTGCCAGCAGACAAGTTTTAGGTAATCAGCCCCAGCATTTT. This codes for CASRQVLGNQPQHF.

This rearrangement joins TRBV5-1 to TRBJ1-1, with 7 bases matching TRBD1. CDR3 length: 14 amino acids. V dropped 4 bases and J dropped 0; count of bases not matched to a gene: 3. From germline, CDR1 is SGHRS and CDR2 YFSETQ. For the CDR3, the DNA is TGCGCCAGCAGCCCGGGGACAGTGAACACTGAAGCTTTCTTT. Its protein is CASSPGTVNTEAFF.

The chain joins TRBV19 to TRBJ2-1, with D possibly TRBD2 on 5 matching bases. The CDR3 runs to 12 residues. V was shortened by 2 bases and J by 9 bases, with 8 bases between the two germline ends. Germline assignment: CDR1 LNHDA and CDR2 SQIVND (reference sequence). CDR3 amino acids: CASSIRGFEQFF. In DNA, the CDR3 is TGTGCCAGTAGTATAAGAGGGTTTGAGCAGTTCTTC.

The V and J genes are TRBV12-3 or TRBV12-4 and TRBJ1-4; D unresolved. V was pared by 2 bases and J by 8 bases, with 9 bases between. This CDR3 is built from 13 residues. CDR3 sequence (DNA): TGTGCCAGCAGTTTATCCGGGAGGGAAAAACTGTTTTTT. It codes for CASSLSGREKLFF.

This clone was recorded only once. This chain joins TRBV5-6 and TRBJ2-7; no reliable D call. The CDR3 runs 13 residues. CDR1 SGHDT and CDR2 YYEEEE come from the germline V gene. V lost 4 bases and J 0 bases, leaving 8 bases between the germline ends. CDR3 sequence (DNA): TGTGCCAGCAGCGAATACAGCTCCTACGAGCAGTACTTC. Its protein product is CASSEYSSYEQYF. The whole variable domain, remainder taken from reference TRBV5-6 and TRBJ2-7, is DAGVTQSPTHLIKTRGQQVTLRCSPKSGHDTVSWYQQALGQGPQFIFQYYEEEERQRGNFPDRFSGHQFPNYSSELNVNALLLGDSALYLCASSEYSSYEQYFGPGTRLTVT.

This chain connects TRBV5-1 to TRBJ1-1; 9 bases fit TRBD1. Unmatched junction bases numbered 11, after V lost 2 bases and J lost 3 bases. In germline, CDR1 is SGHRS, CDR2 YFSETQ. This CDR3 is 17 amino acids long. The CDR3 is CASSFGGPGQGDTEAFF. The CDR3 nucleotides are TGCGCCAGCAGCTTTGGCGGCCCGGGACAGGGTGACACTGAAGCTTTCTTT.

This clone has a single count. The chain is built from TRBV27 and TRBJ1-5; perhaps TRBD1 as D (5 bases). Trimming removed 1 base from V and 3 bases from J, with 7 bases in between. Germline V CDR1 and CDR2: MNHEY, SMNVEV (reference sequence). The CDR3 extends over 14 amino acids. Here the CDR3 reads CASSLLGVNQPQHF. CDR3 in DNA: TGTGCCAGCAGTTTATTAGGGGTCAATCAGCCCCAGCATTTT.

The CDR3 loop reads CASSPGLAHTGELFF. In DNA form, the CDR3 reads TGTGCCAGTAGCCCGGGACTAGCGCACACCGGGGAGCTGTTTTTT. The chain is built from TRBV19 and TRBJ2-2; 10 bases are a match to TRBD2. Germline V gene data show CDR1 as LNHDA and CDR2 as SQIVND (reference sequence). There are 15 residues in the CDR3. With 6 bases clipped from V and 3 bases from J, the junction kept 4 bases outside the gene matches.

The chain uses TRBV11-2 and TRBJ2-7; 11 positions agree with TRBD2. The CDR3 length is 14 residues. J lost 4 bases, V lost 6 bases, and 5 bases had no gene match. Germline V CDR1 and CDR2: SGHAT, FQNNGV. Here the CDR3 DNA reads TGTGCCAGCAGTTCACTAGCGGGGGTTTACGAGCAGTACTTC. Translating it yields CASSSLAGVYEQYF.

The chain recombines TRBV28 with TRBJ2-7; TRBD2 is a possible D gene (5 bases). The V end was cut by 7 bases, the J end by 4 bases, with 17 bases between. In germline, CDR1 is MDHEN, CDR2 SYDVKM. The CDR3 loop spans 14 amino acids. The CDR3 reads CASNTRTGSYEQYF. The DNA for the CDR3 is TGTGCCAGCAACACCAGGACGGGGTCTTACGAGCAGTACTTC.

This clone was found once. The chain carries TRBV6-5 and TRBJ2-7, with TRBD1 matching 9 bases. V shed 2 bases, J shed 6 bases, and the junction held 5 bases outside the gene matches. The CDR3 sequence is 14 residues long. Germline loops: CDR1 MNHEY, CDR2 SVGAGI. The DNA for the CDR3 is TGTGCCAGCAGTTACGCTGGGACAGGGATCGAGCAGTACTTC. It encodes CASSYAGTGIEQYF.

This clone was observed a single time. The rearrangement uses TRBV29-1 and TRBJ1-2; D is ambiguous. The CDR3 loop spans 14 amino acids. V dropped 4 bases and J dropped 2 bases, with 14 bases sitting between them. CDR1 is SQVTM and CDR2 is ANQGSEA in the germline V gene. Written as DNA, the CDR3 is TGCAGCGTTGTTCCGGTTACTTCAAACTATGGCTACACCTTC. This gives the protein CSVVPVTSNYGYTF.

The J gene is TRBJ2-7, the V gene TRBV11-3; 10 positions match TRBD1. The V and J ends lost 3 bases and 6 bases, in that order; junction bases with no gene match: 5. CDR3 length: 14 amino acids. In germline, CDR1 is SGHNT, CDR2 YENEEA. CDR3: CASSLGQGTGEQYF. The CDR3 DNA sequence: TGTGCCAGCAGCTTGGGACAGGGGACCGGCGAGCAGTACTTC.

In the case of this clone: This same CDR3 is encoded by further DNA sequences in the sample. J is TRBJ2-2 and V is TRBV11-2; TRBD2 aligns across 11 bases. V lost 3 bases to trimming and J lost 6 bases; unmatched junction nucleotides: 3. Germline CDR1 and CDR2: SGHAT and FQNNGV. The CDR3 is made up of 15 amino acids. CDR3 amino acids: CASSFSGGASGELFF. The CDR3 region has the DNA TGTGCCAGCAGCTTTAGCGGGGGGGCCTCCGGGGAGCTGTTTTTT.

This clone has only one observation. The J gene is TRBJ1-4, the V gene TRBV6-5, with 8 bases matching TRBD1. The CDR3 is 13 amino acids. Trimming at V came to 6 bases and at J to 5 bases, leaving 2 bases not matched to a gene. Germline-derived CDR1 and CDR2 are MNHEY and SVGAGI. CDR3 sequence reads: CASRDRENEKLFF. As DNA, the CDR3 is TGTGCCAGCAGGGACAGGGAGAATGAAAAACTGTTTTTT.

The chain has TRBV7-2 and TRBJ1-5; the D is unclear. CDR3 length: 15 amino acids. Germline loops: CDR1 SGHTA, CDR2 FQGNSA. Trimming stripped 6 bases from V and 0 bases from J, with 12 bases between. Written as DNA, the CDR3 is TGTGCCAGCAGTCAGCAGGAGGATAGCAATCAGCCCCAGCATTTT. Translation gives CASSQQEDSNQPQHF.

V gene TRBV5-6 combines with J gene TRBJ1-6; no clear D. The length of the CDR3 is 14 residues. V shed 0 bases and J shed 13 bases, with 14 bases lying between them. Germline lookup yields CDR1 SGHDT and CDR2 YYEEEE. This CDR3 is CASSLGQIGAPLHF. For the CDR3, the DNA is TGTGCCAGCAGCTTGGGGCAGATAGGAGCCCCCCTCCACTTT. Supplemented by reference TRBV5-6 and TRBJ1-6, the full variable domain reads DAGVTQSPTHLIKTRGQQVTLRCSPKSGHDTVSWYQQALGQGPQFIFQYYEEEERQRGNFPDRFSGHQFPNYSSELNVNALLLGDSALYLCASSLGQIGAPLHFGNGTRLTVT.

The table lists this clone with a few counts. The V and J genes are TRBV9 and TRBJ1-1, with TRBD1 as a possible D gene (6 bases). CDR1 and CDR2 from the germline V gene are SGDLS and YYNGEE. V lost 0 bases to trimming and J lost 1 base, with 10 bases between them. The CDR3 is 15 residues long. In DNA form, the CDR3 reads TGTGCCAGCAGCGTAGCACAGGGACCGAACACTGAAGCTTTCTTT. This translates into CASSVAQGPNTEAFF. Variable domain in full (rest from reference TRBV9 and TRBJ1-1): DSGVTQTPKHLITATGQRVTLRCSPRSGDLSVYWYQQSLDQGLQFLIQYYNGEERAKGNILERFSAQQFPDLHSELNLSSLELGDSALYFCASSVAQGPNTEAFFGQGTRLTVV.

V gene TRBV28 combines with J gene TRBJ2-5, with D possibly being TRBD2 (6 bases). CDR3 length equals 12 residues. V gave up 6 bases and J gave up 2 bases, with 7 bases separating them. Germline V gene lookup returns CDR1 MDHEN and CDR2 SYDVKM. DNA for the CDR3: TGTGCCAGCAGGGGGAGGCAAGAGACCCAGTACTTC. Translation gives CASRGRQETQYF.

V is TRBV19 and J is TRBJ1-3, with 8 bases matching TRBD1. The CDR3 is made up of 16 amino acids. Germline V CDR1 and CDR2: LNHDA, SQIVND (reference sequence). V was clipped by 2 bases and J by 0 bases; unmatched bases: 3. CDR3 coding DNA: TGTGCCAGTAGTATACGGACAGGGACCTCTGGAAACACCATATATTTT. Amino acid sequence: CASSIRTGTSGNTIYF.

The chain recombines TRBV6-7 with TRBJ2-7, with a weak D call TRBD1 (5 bases). Being an ORF, TRBV6-7 has a function that is uncertain. V lost 4 bases to trimming and J lost 1 base, with 11 bases between them. CDR3 length: 14 amino acids. CDR3 nucleotides: TGTGCCAGCAGTTGGGCAGGGTTGTCCTACGAGCAGTACTTC. This codes for CASSWAGLSYEQYF.